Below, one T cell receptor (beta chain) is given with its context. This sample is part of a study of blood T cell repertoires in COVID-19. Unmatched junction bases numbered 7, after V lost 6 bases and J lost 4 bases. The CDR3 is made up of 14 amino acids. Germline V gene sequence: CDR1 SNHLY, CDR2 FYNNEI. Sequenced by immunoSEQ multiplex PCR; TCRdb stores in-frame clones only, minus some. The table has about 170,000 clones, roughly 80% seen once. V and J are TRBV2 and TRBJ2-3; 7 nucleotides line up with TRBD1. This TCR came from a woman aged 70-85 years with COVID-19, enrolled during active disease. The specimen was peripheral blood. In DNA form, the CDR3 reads TGTGCCAGCAGCTTGACAGGGAATCCAGATACGCAGTATTTT. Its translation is CASSLTGNPDTQYF. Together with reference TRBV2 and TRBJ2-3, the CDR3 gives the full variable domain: EPEVTQTPSHQVTQMGQEVILRCVPISNHLYFYWYRQILGQKVEFLVSFYNNEISEKSEIFDDQFSVERPDGSNFTLKIRSTKLEDSAMYFCASSLTGNPDTQYFGPGTRLTVL.